This entry concerns a single T cell receptor (beta chain). V gave up 6 bases and J gave up 2 bases; unmatched junction bases: 7. This CDR3 contains 15 residues. CDR1 is LNHDA and CDR2 is SQIVND in the germline V gene (reference sequence). These data belong to a study of blood T cell repertoires in COVID-19. Study as a whole: The samples span acute and convalescent COVID-19 from the United States, Italy and Spain. From T cells, B-cell-depleted T cells, or PBMCs came the material, which was cDNA or gDNA.

The data were produced by immunoSEQ multiplex PCR, yet TCRdb's version contains in-frame clones alone and is incomplete. The table has 490,000 or so clones, more than 85% seen once. Participants were aged about 18 to 95 years, lived in about 26 US areas, and enrolled virtually. All recovered Cohort 3 donors got two negative PCRs, got clearance, or saw symptom resolution. The V and J genes are TRBV19 and TRBJ2-1, with 7 nucleotides matching TRBD2. The specimen sequenced was PBMCs or T cells enriched from blood (not recorded which). This sequence originates from a woman aged 55-70 years who had recovered from COVID-19. The CDR3 protein is CASRSGESTYNEQFF. The CDR3 bases are TGTGCCAGTAGGAGCGGGGAGTCGACCTACAATGAGCAGTTCTTC. Using reference TRBV19 and TRBJ2-1 for the parts outside the CDR3, the full variable domain is DGGITQSPKYLFRKEGQNVTLSCEQNLNHDAMYWYRQDPGQGLRLIYYSQIVNDFQKGDIAEGYSVSREKKESFPLTVTSAQKNPTAFYLCASRSGESTYNEQFFGPGTRLTVL.